This is a list of T cell receptor beta chains from one sample in a study of T cell responses to AZD1222 COVID-19 vaccine. Data came from immunoSEQ multiplex PCR; TCRdb stores just in-frame clones and leaves some out. Of fewer than 140,000 clones detected, about 90% appear once; the ten largest clones hold around 7.6%. The material was peripheral blood, obtained 28 days after the second AZD1222 dose. Source of these receptors: an adult who received the AZD1222 COVID-19 vaccine. CDR3s include the opening cysteine and the closing phenylalanine or tryptophan. A D gene is named only where the DNA matches it firmly. Rows give clone size only sometimes, using once, few, many, or a class for an expanded clone.

d_gene | j_gene | v_gene | abundance | CDR3aa | CDR3nt
TRBD1 | TRBJ2-1 | TRBV30 | . | CAQAGQGDTYNEQFF | TGTGCCCAAGCAGGACAGGGTGACACCTACAATGAGCAGTTCTTC
TRBD1 | TRBJ2-7 | TRBV5-1 | . | CASSHAPPGQGASYEQYF | TGCGCCAGCAGCCACGCACCACCCGGACAGGGGGCCTCCTACGAGCAGTACTTC
. | TRBJ2-2 | TRBV19 | . | CASSIGTYTGELFF | TGTGCCAGTAGTATCGGGACCTACACCGGGGAGCTGTTTTTT
TRBD2 | TRBJ2-1 | TRBV11-3 | . | CASSPSGEGEQFF | TGTGCCAGCAGCCCGAGCGGGGAGGGTGAGCAGTTCTTC
TRBD1 | TRBJ1-2 | TRBV29-1 | . | CSVGTGGNYGYTF | TGCAGCGTTGGGACAGGGGGGAACTATGGCTACACCTTC
. | TRBJ2-2 | TRBV5-1 | . | CASSLEGTGELFF | TGCGCCAGCAGCTTAGAAGGAACCGGGGAGCTGTTTTTT
TRBD2 | TRBJ2-1 | TRBV6-6 | . | CASRIAGRDEYGEQFF | TGTGCCAGCAGAATAGCGGGCCGGGACGAATATGGTGAGCAGTTCTTC
TRBD1 | TRBJ1-5 | TRBV18 | . | CASSTTGGLQPQHF | TGTGCCAGCTCGACCACAGGGGGGTTGCAGCCCCAGCATTTT
. | TRBJ1-2 | TRBV21-1 | . | CASSTDRVGGYTF | TGTGCCAGCAGCACCGACAGGGTGGGTGGCTACACCTTC
. | TRBJ2-7 | TRBV5-1 | . | CAREWGPFYEQYF | TGCGCCAGGGAGTGGGGGCCCTTCTACGAGCAGTACTTC
TRBD1 | TRBJ2-2 | TRBV7-8 | . | CASSPGQGVFGGELFF | TGTGCCAGCAGCCCGGGACAGGGAGTTTTTGGCGGGGAGCTGTTTTTT
. | TRBJ2-1 | TRBV25-1 | . | CASSPWGGPYNEQFF | TGTGCCAGCAGTCCCTGGGGCGGGCCCTACAATGAGCAGTTCTTC
. | TRBJ2-1 | TRBV3-1/TRBV3-2 | . | CASSQAVSVYNEQFF | TGTGCCAGCAGCCAGGCTGTTTCGGTCTACAATGAGCAGTTCTTC
. | TRBJ2-1 | TRBV9 | . | CASSVEVGGSNEQFF | TGTGCCAGCAGCGTAGAGGTAGGGGGATCGAATGAGCAGTTCTTC
. | TRBJ2-7 | TRBV14 | . | CASSVTAALEQYF | TGTGCCAGCAGCGTCACAGCTGCATTGGAGCAGTACTTC
. | TRBJ1-1 | TRBV19 | . | CASSKGLSLTPAFF | TGTGCCAGTAGCAAGGGACTTTCTCTTACACCAGCTTTCTTT
TRBD1 | TRBJ1-5 | TRBV30 | . | CAWSATGGHQPQHF | TGTGCCTGGAGTGCAACAGGGGGCCATCAGCCCCAGCATTTT
. | TRBJ1-3 | TRBV5-1 | . | CASSFEGVGNTIYF | TGCGCCAGCAGCTTCGAGGGGGTGGGAAACACCATATATTTT
. | TRBJ1-4 | TRBV5-8 | . | CASSSQPTNEKLFF | TGTGCCAGCAGCTCACAACCAACTAATGAAAAACTGTTTTTT
TRBD1 | TRBJ2-7 | TRBV4-3 | . | CASSQSWGQVVYEQYF | TGCGCCAGCAGCCAATCCTGGGGACAGGTCGTCTACGAGCAGTACTTC
. | TRBJ1-6 | TRBV9 | . | CASSGSGGGDSPLHF | TGTGCCAGCAGCGGTAGCGGTGGGGGGGATTCACCCCTCCACTTT
. | TRBJ1-5 | TRBV5-6 | . | CASSHRGLGSNQPQHF | TGTGCCAGCAGCCATCGGGGTCTCGGTAGCAATCAGCCCCAGCATTTT
TRBD1 | TRBJ1-2 | TRBV6-5 | once | CASSYSRAGGYGYTF | TGTGCCAGCAGTTACTCTCGCGCAGGGGGCTATGGCTACACCTTC
. | TRBJ1-5 | TRBV7-2 | . | CASSPGTLNQPQHF | TGTGCCAGCAGCCCCGGGACACTAAATCAGCCCCAGCATTTT
. | TRBJ2-2 | TRBV7-3 | . | CASSHAASPNTGELFF | TGTGCCAGCAGCCATGCGGCCAGCCCGAACACCGGGGAGCTGTTTTTT
. | TRBJ1-1 | TRBV6-2/TRBV6-3 | . | CASSYSSLDGNTEAFF | TGTGCCAGCAGTTACTCGAGTCTGGACGGGAACACTGAAGCTTTCTTT
TRBD1 | TRBJ1-6 | TRBV4-2 | few | CASSQDTLKTGAFSPLHF | TGTGCCAGCAGCCAAGACACACTAAAGACAGGGGCGTTTTCACCCCTCCACTTT
TRBD1 | TRBJ2-2 | TRBV6-2/TRBV6-3 | . | CASSYPTHDRGDTGELFF | TGTGCCAGCAGTTACCCCACCCACGACAGGGGCGACACCGGGGAGCTGTTTTTT
. | TRBJ2-2 | TRBV4-1 | . | CASRGQIRGELFF | TGCGCCAGCAGGGGGCAGATTAGGGGGGAGCTGTTTTTT
TRBD2 | TRBJ2-7 | TRBV6-5 | . | CASSLGGSLEEQYF | TGTGCCAGCAGTTTGGGGGGGTCCCTCGAAGAGCAGTACTTC
. | TRBJ1-4 | TRBV15 | . | CATRAQRLNEKLFF | TGTGCCACCAGGGCCCAGAGGCTGAATGAAAAACTGTTTTTT
. | TRBJ1-2 | TRBV25-1 | . | CASRGSGPTYGYTF | TGTGCCAGCAGGGGGTCAGGTCCGACTTATGGCTACACCTTC
. | TRBJ2-3 | TRBV5-8 | . | CASSLGWADTQYF | TGTGCCAGCAGCTTGGGCTGGGCAGATACGCAGTATTTT
. | TRBJ1-1 | TRBV3-1/TRBV3-2 | few | CASRDEHTEAFF | TGTGCCAGCAGGGACGAGCACACTGAAGCTTTCTTT
. | TRBJ1-1 | TRBV12-3/TRBV12-4 | . | CASSFRGGTEAFF | TGTGCCAGCAGTTTCAGGGGAGGCACTGAAGCTTTCTTT
. | TRBJ2-7 | TRBV19 | once | CASSIGATTSSYEQYF | TGTGCCAGTAGTATCGGCGCCACCACTAGCTCCTACGAGCAGTACTTC
. | TRBJ1-2 | TRBV29-1 | . | CSVEVGDGYTF | TGCAGCGTTGAAGTGGGTGATGGCTACACCTTC
. | TRBJ1-3 | TRBV11-3 | . | CASSFSGGNTIYF | TGTGCCAGCAGCTTCAGCGGCGGAAACACCATATATTTT
TRBD2 | TRBJ2-1 | TRBV7-3 | . | CASSAPGLAGGGGEQFF | TGTGCCAGCAGCGCCCCGGGACTAGCGGGGGGAGGGGGTGAGCAGTTCTTC
TRBD2 | TRBJ2-3 | TRBV7-2 | . | CASSTGGGSTRFTDTQYF | TGTGCCAGCAGCACAGGCGGGGGGTCGACTAGGTTCACAGATACGCAGTATTTT
. | TRBJ2-2 | TRBV19 | . | CASGGTSSTGELFF | TGTGCCAGTGGAGGGACAAGCTCCACCGGGGAGCTGTTTTTT
. | TRBJ1-2 | TRBV29-1 | . | CSVEEPGYYGYTF | TGCAGCGTTGAAGAACCCGGGTACTATGGCTACACCTTC
. | TRBJ2-3 | TRBV4-3 | medium-sized | CASCDLSSDTQYF | TGCGCCAGCTGTGACCTCTCGTCAGATACGCAGTATTTT
. | TRBJ2-7 | TRBV7-3 | . | CASSLGGGNYEQYF | TGTGCCAGCAGCTTAGGAGGGGGAAACTACGAGCAGTACTTC
. | TRBJ1-4 | TRBV4-1 | few | CASSQVVRVEKLFF | TGCGCCAGCAGCCAAGTCGTCAGGGTTGAAAAACTGTTTTTT
. | TRBJ2-7 | TRBV3-1/TRBV3-2 | . | CASSPSQREEQYF | TGTGCCAGCAGCCCGTCCCAGCGTGAGGAGCAGTACTTC
TRBD1 | TRBJ1-2 | TRBV7-9 | . | CASSTTGGGYTF | TGTGCCAGCAGCACGACAGGGGGAGGCTACACCTTC
. | TRBJ1-2 | TRBV12-3/TRBV12-4 | . | CASSGDPVRGYTF | TGTGCCAGCAGTGGGGACCCCGTCAGGGGCTACACCTTC
. | TRBJ2-7 | TRBV5-4 | . | CASSLGQTRSYEQYF | TGTGCCAGCAGCTTGGGACAGACCCGCTCCTACGAGCAGTACTTC
TRBD1 | TRBJ1-2 | TRBV7-8 | . | CASSSRDRAANYGYTF | TGTGCCAGCAGCAGCCGGGACAGGGCAGCTAACTATGGCTACACCTTC
TRBD2 | TRBJ2-7 | TRBV7-2 | . | CASSPTTGTSGGRYF | TGTGCCAGCAGCCCGACGACCGGGACTAGCGGGGGTCGGTACTTC
. | TRBJ1-5 | TRBV10-3 | . | CAISEGRDQSNQPQHF | TGTGCCATCAGTGAGGGGCGGGACCAATCTAATCAGCCCCAGCATTTT